This TCR beta chain was retrieved from a study of cytotoxic CD8 clonotypes in ibrutinib-treated CLL. Study-level background: IGHV unmutated roughly 17; relapsed/refractory some ten; treatment-naive about 15.

Findings and limits, study-wide: Investigators sampled sustained-remission and progressing patients at differing times. Higher circulating CD8+ T-cell counts strongly accompanied higher baseline clonality, above age-matched healthy donors. Clonality was elevated at ibrutinib response and had returned toward baseline at progression.

The CDR3 has 16 residues. The germline CDR1 and CDR2 sequences are MGHRA and YSYEKL. The J segment lost 9 bases and the V segment lost 5 bases, leaving 12 bases of the junction unmatched. To note about this clone: Antigen specificity is unknown.

Clones were sequenced by immunoSEQ multiplex PCR, and TCRdb holds only the in-frame ones, with some missing. The sample consists of 30,000 to 40,000 clones, 60% to 75% of them appearing once. Sequencing was performed on PBMCs, taken at disease progression, from a patient treated with ibrutinib. The chain combines TRBV4-1 with TRBJ1-6, with TRBD1 matching over 8 bases. This receptor was identified in a human donor with chronic lymphocytic leukemia. The CDR3 is CASSVPPPGGLSPLHF. CDR3 nucleotide sequence: TGCGCCAGCAGCGTTCCTCCTCCAGGGGGCCTTTCACCCCTCCACTTT.